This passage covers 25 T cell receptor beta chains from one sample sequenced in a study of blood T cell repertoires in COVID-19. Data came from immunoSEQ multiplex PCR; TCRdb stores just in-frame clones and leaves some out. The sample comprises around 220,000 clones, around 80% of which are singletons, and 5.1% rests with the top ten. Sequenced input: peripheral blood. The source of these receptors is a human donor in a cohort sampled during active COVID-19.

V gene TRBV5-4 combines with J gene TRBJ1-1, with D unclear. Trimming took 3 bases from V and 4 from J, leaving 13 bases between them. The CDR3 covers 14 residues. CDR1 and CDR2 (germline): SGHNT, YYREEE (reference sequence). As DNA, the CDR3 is TGTGCCAGCAGCTACCCTCCGGGAGGCACTGAAGCTTTCTTT. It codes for CASSYPPGGTEAFF. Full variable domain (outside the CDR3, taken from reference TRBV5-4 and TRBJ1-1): ETGVTQSPTHLIKTRGQQVTLRCSSQSGHNTVSWYQQALGQGPQFIFQYYREEENGRGNFPPRFSGLQFPNYSSELNVNALELDDSALYLCASSYPPGGTEAFFGQGTRLTVV.

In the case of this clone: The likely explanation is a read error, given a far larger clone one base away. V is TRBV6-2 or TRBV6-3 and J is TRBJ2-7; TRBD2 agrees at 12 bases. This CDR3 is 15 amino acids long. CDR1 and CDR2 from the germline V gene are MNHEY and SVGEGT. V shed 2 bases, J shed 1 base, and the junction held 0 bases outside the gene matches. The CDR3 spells CASSYGTSGSYEQYF. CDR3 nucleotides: TGTGCCAGCAGTTACGGGACTAGCGGGTCCTACGAGCAGTACTTC.

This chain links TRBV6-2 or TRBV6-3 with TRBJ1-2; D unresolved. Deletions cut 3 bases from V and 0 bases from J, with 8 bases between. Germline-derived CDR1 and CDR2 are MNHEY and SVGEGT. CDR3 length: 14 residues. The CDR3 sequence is CASSYRLANYGYTF. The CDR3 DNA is TGTGCCAGCAGTTATCGTTTAGCTAACTATGGCTACACCTTC.

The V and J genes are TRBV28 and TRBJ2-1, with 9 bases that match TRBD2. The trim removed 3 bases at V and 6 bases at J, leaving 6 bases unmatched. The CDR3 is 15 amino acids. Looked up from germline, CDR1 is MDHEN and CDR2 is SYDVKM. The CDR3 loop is CASSLGTSRINEQFF. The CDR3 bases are TGTGCCAGCAGTTTGGGGACTAGCAGGATCAATGAGCAGTTCTTC.

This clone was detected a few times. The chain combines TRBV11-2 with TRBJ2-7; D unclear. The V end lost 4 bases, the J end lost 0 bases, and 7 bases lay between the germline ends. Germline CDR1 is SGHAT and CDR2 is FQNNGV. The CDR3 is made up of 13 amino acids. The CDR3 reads CASSWRSSYEQYF. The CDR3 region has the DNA TGTGCCAGCAGCTGGCGGAGCTCCTACGAGCAGTACTTC.

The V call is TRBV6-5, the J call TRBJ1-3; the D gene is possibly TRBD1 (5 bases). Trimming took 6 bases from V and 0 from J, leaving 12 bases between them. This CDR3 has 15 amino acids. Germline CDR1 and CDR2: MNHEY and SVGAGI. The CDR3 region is CASRTAPISGNTIYF. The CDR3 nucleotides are TGTGCCAGCAGGACAGCTCCCATCTCTGGAAACACCATATATTTT.

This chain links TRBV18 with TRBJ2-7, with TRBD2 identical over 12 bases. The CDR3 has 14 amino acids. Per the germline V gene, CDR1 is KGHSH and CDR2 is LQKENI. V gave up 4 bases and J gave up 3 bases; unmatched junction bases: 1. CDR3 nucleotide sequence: TGTGCCAGCTCACGGACTAGCGGGAACTACGAGCAGTACTTC. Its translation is CASSRTSGNYEQYF.

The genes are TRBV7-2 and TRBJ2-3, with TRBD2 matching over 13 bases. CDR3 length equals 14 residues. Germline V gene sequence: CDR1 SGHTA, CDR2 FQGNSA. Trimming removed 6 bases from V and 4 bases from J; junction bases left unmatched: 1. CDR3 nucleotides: TGTGCCAGCAGAGGACTAGCGGGAGCAGATACGCAGTATTTT. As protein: CASRGLAGADTQYF.

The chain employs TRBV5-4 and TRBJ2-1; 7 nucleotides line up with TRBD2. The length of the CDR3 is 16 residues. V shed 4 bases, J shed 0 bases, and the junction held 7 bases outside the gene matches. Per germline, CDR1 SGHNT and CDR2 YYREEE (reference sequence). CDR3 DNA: TGTGCCAGCAGCCGGGCAGCGGGGACCTCCTACAATGAGCAGTTCTTC. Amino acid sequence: CASSRAAGTSYNEQFF.

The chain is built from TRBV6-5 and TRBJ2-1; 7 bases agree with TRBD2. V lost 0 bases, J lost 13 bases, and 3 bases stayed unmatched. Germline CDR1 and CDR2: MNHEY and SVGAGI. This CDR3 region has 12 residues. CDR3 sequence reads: CASSYSGRDQFF. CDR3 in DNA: TGTGCCAGCAGTTACTCGGGGAGGGACCAGTTCTTC.

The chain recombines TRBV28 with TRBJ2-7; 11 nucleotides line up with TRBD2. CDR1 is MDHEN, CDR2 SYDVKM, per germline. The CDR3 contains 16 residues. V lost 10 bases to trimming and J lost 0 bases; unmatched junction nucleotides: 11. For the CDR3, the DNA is TGTGCCACCCACAGGGCTAGCGGGAGGAGCTCCTACGAGCAGTACTTC. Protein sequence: CATHRASGRSSYEQYF. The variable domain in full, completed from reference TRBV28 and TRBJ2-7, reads DVKVTQSSRYLVKRTGEKVFLECVQDMDHENMFWYRQDPGLGLRLIYFSYDVKMKEKGDIPEGYSVSREKKERFSLILESASTNQTSMYLCATHRASGRSSYEQYFGPGTRLTVT.

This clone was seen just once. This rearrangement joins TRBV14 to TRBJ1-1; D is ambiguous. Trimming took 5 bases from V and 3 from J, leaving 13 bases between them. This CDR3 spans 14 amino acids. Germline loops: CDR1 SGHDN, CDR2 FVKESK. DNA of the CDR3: TGTGCCAGCAGCTTCTCTGGGAGTTACACTGAAGCTTTCTTT. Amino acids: CASSFSGSYTEAFF.

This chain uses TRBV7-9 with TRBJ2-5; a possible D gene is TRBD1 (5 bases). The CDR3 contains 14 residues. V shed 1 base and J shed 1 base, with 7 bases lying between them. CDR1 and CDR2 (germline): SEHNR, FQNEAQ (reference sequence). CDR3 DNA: TGTGCCAGCAGCTTAGAGCAGGGCCAAGAGACCCAGTACTTC. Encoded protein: CASSLEQGQETQYF.

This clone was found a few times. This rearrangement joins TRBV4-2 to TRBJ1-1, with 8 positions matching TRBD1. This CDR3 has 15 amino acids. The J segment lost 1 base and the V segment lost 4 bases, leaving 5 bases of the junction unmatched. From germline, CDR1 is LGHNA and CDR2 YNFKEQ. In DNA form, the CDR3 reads TGTGCCAGCAGCCCCCCGACAGGGGCGAACACTGAAGCTTTCTTT. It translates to CASSPPTGANTEAFF.

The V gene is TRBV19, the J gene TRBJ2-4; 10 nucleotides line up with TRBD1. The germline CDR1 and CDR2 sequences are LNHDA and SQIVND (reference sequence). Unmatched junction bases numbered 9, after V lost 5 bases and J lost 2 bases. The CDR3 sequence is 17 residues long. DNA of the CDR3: TGTGCCAGTAGTCCACCCCGGGACAGGGGAACCAAAAACATTCAGTACTTC. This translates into CASSPPRDRGTKNIQYF.

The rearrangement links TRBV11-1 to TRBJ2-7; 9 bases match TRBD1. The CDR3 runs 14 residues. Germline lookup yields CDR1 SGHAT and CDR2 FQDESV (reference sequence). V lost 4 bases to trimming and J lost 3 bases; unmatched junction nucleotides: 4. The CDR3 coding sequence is TGTGCCAGCAGCTCCCGGGACAGGGACTACGAGCAGTACTTC. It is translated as CASSSRDRDYEQYF.

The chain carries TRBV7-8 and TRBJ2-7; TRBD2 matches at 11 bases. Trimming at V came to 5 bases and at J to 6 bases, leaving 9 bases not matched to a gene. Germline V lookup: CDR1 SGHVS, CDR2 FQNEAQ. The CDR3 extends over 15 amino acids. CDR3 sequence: CASSELAGGSAEQYF. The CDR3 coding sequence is TGTGCCAGCAGCGAGCTAGCGGGAGGATCAGCCGAGCAGTACTTC.

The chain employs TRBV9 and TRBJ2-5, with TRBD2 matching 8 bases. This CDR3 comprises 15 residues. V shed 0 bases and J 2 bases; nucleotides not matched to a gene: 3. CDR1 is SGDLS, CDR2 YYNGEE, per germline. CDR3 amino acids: CASSVGPSGQETQYF. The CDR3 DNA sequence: TGTGCCAGCAGCGTAGGGCCTAGCGGGCAAGAGACCCAGTACTTC.

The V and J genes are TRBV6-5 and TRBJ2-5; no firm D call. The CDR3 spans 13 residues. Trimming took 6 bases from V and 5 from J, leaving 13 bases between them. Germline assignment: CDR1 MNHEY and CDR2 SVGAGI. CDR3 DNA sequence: TGTGCCAGCAGACCTTCGGGTGGCGAGACCCAGTACTTC. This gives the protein CASRPSGGETQYF.

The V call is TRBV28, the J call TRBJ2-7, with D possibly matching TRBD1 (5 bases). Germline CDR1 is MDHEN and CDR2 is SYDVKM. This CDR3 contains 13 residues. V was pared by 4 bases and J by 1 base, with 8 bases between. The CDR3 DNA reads TGTGCCAGCAGTTCAGGGATTTCCTACGAGCAGTACTTC. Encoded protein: CASSSGISYEQYF.

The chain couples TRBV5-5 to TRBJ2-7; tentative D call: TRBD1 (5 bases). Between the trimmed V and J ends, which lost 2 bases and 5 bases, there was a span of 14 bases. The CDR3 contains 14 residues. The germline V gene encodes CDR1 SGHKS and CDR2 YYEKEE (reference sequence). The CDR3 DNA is TGTGCCAGCAGCTTAAGGGGATTCGGAAACGAGCAGTACTTC. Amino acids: CASSLRGFGNEQYF. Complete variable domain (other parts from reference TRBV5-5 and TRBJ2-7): DAGVTQSPTHLIKTRGQQVTLRCSPISGHKSVSWYQQVLGQGPQFIFQYYEKEERGRGNFPDRFSARQFPNYSSELNVNALLLGDSALYLCASSLRGFGNEQYFGPGTRLTVT.

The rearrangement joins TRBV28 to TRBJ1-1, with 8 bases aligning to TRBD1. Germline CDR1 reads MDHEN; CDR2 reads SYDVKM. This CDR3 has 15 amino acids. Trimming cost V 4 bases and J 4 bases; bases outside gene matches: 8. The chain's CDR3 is CASSSDQGAVTEAFF. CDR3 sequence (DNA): TGTGCCAGCAGTTCCGACCAGGGGGCTGTCACTGAAGCTTTCTTT.

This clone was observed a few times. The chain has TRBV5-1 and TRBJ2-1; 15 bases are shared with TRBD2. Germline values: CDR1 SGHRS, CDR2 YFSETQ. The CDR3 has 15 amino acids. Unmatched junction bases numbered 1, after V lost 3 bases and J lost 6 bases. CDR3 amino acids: CASSWGLAGGNEQFF. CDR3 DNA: TGCGCCAGCAGCTGGGGACTAGCGGGAGGCAATGAGCAGTTCTTC.

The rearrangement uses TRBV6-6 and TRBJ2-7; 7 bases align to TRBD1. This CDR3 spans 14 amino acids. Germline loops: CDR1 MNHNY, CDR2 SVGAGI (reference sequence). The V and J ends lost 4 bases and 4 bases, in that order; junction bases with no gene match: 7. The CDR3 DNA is TGTGCCAGCAGTTTAGGGGGCGCGGTGTACGAGCAGTACTTC. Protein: CASSLGGAVYEQYF.

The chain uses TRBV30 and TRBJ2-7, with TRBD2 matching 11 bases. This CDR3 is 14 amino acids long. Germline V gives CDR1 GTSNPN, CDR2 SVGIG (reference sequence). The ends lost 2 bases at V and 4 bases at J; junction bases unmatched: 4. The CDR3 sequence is CAWSLGLAGYEQYF. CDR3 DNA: TGTGCCTGGAGTTTAGGACTAGCGGGTTACGAGCAGTACTTC.